A single sample gave rise to the 26 T cell receptor beta chains below, sequenced in a study of T-cell memory formation after mild COVID-19. TCRdb recomputed calls from the 5' RACE reads with MiXCR, one row per CDR3 protein. The repertoire holds fewer than 350,000 distinct CDR3 sequences, around 8% seen once, with approximately 22% in the top ten. Sequencing input: PBMCs or a T cell subset sorted from them (not recorded which). These TCRs come from a man between 18 and 35 years old who had mild COVID-19 (a few samples of this study predate the infection). Cell type and time point are not known.

This clonotype was seen more than once but under ten times. This chain connects TRBV7-2 to TRBJ1-1, with a tentative D call TRBD1 (5 bases). Per the germline V gene, CDR1 is SGHTA and CDR2 is FQGNSA. Trimming stripped 5 bases from V and 5 bases from J, with 15 bases between. The CDR3 is made up of 14 amino acids. The DNA for the CDR3 is TGTGCCAGCAGCCCGGACTGGGGGGTGACTGAAGCTTTCTTT. Amino acids: CASSPDWGVTEAFF.

This clonotype was observed a few times. The gene calls are TRBV18 and TRBJ1-6; D is unclear. With 3 bases removed from V and 5 bases from J, the gap between germline ends came to 11 bases. Germline loops: CDR1 KGHSH, CDR2 LQKENI. CDR3 length: 15 residues. CDR3 loop: CASSPASLDNSPLHF. DNA for the CDR3: TGTGCCAGCTCACCCGCCAGCCTCGATAATTCACCCCTCCACTTT.

This clonotype was observed many times. The chain carries TRBV7-2 and TRBJ1-1, with a tentative D call TRBD1 (5 bases). The CDR3 totals 16 residues. Trimming shortened V by 5 bases and J by 0 bases, and 16 bases separated the two germline ends. Per germline, CDR1 SGHTA and CDR2 FQGNSA. The CDR3 region has the DNA TGTGCCAGCAGCCCCGGCAGGGCCCCACTGAACACTGAAGCTTTCTTT. Encoded protein: CASSPGRAPLNTEAFF.

The chain couples TRBV5-1 to TRBJ1-6; D ambiguous. The ends were cut back, 0 bases at V and 8 bases at J, with 9 bases in the middle. Germline CDR1 SGHRS, CDR2 YFSETQ. The CDR3 contains 14 residues. The CDR3 DNA reads TGCGCCAGCAGCTTGGGAACCCGGGATTCACCCCTCCACTTT. Translating it yields CASSLGTRDSPLHF.

V and J are TRBV5-1 and TRBJ2-1; D gene unclear. Looked up from germline, CDR1 is SGHRS and CDR2 is YFSETQ. The CDR3 has 13 residues. Trimming stripped 3 bases from V and 10 bases from J, with 14 bases between. The CDR3 region has the DNA TGCGCCAGCAGCTCCCTTGACACTATCGAGCAGTTCTTC. Residues: CASSSLDTIEQFF.

V and J are TRBV5-1 and TRBJ2-5; TRBD1 matches at 8 bases. V was pared by 5 bases and J by 1 base, with 7 bases of the junction left unmatched. Looked up from germline, CDR1 is SGHRS and CDR2 is YFSETQ. This CDR3 has 15 amino acids. The CDR3 protein is CASRAGGASQETQYF. Written as DNA, the CDR3 is TGCGCCAGCAGGGCAGGGGGCGCTTCCCAAGAGACCCAGTACTTC.

The table lists this clonotype with a few counts. The V call is TRBV6-2 or TRBV6-3, the J call TRBJ1-6; D unresolved. V was pared by 10 bases and J by 14 bases, with 15 bases between. Germline V gene lookup returns CDR1 MNHEY and CDR2 SVGEGT. The CDR3 is 11 residues long. This CDR3 reads CATPTSATLHF. CDR3 nucleotides: TGTGCCACCCCGACCTCCGCCACCCTCCACTTT.

This sequence joins TRBV5-4 and TRBJ2-3; 8 bases are shared with TRBD2. The CDR3 is 18 amino acids. Losses at the gene ends were 1 base for V and 2 bases for J; bases not matched to a gene: 12. Germline-derived CDR1 and CDR2 are SGHNT and YYREEE (reference sequence). The CDR3 loop is CASSLTLRTSHLTDTQYF. DNA of the CDR3: TGTGCCAGCAGCTTGACCCTAAGGACTAGCCACCTCACAGATACGCAGTATTTT.

The V gene is TRBV5-1, the J gene TRBJ2-3, with D hard to call. Germline loops: CDR1 SGHRS, CDR2 YFSETQ. Trimming stripped 4 bases from V and 2 bases from J, with 5 bases between. The CDR3 is 12 amino acids. The CDR3 here is CASSMTTDTQYF. CDR3 bases: TGCGCCAGCAGCATGACCACAGATACGCAGTATTTT.

The chain carries TRBV21-1 and TRBJ2-7; the D call TRBD1 from the table was never checked on the DNA. TRBV21-1 is designated a pseudogene. The CDR3 extends over 17 amino acids. CDR3 loop: CASSNPGAGGVSYEQYV. In nucleotides, the CDR3 is TGTGCCAGCAGCAATCCCGGCGCAGGGGGCGTAAGCTACGAGCAGTACGTC.

The chain links TRBV5-6 to TRBJ2-4; D is unresolved. The CDR3 consists of 16 residues. Germline lookup yields CDR1 SGHDT and CDR2 YYEEEE. Trimming took off 0 bases at V and 2 bases at J, with 12 bases between the two ends. The CDR3 nucleotides read TGTGCCAGCAGCTTGGCTTGGAATAGCCCCAAAAACATTCAGTACTTC. It codes for CASSLAWNSPKNIQYF.

This clonotype showed up many times. V usage is TRBV20-1 and J usage is TRBJ2-4, with D hard to call. CDR3 length: 14 amino acids. The ends were cut back, 0 bases at V and 6 bases at J, with 12 bases in the middle. In germline, CDR1 is DFQATT, CDR2 SNEGSKA (reference sequence). CDR3: CSARDQKQRNIQYF. DNA of the CDR3: TGCAGTGCTAGAGATCAAAAACAGAGAAACATTCAGTACTTC.

There are a few counts of this clonotype. The CDR3, as DNA: TGCAGCGTTGCCCCGGGACAGGGGTCCGGTAACTATGGCTACACCTTC. This translates into CSVAPGQGSGNYGYTF. The chain combines TRBV29-1 with TRBJ1-2; 10 bases align to TRBD1. CDR3 length equals 16 residues. Germline CDR1 is SQVTM and CDR2 is ANQGSEA. The trim removed 4 bases at V and 1 base at J, leaving 9 bases unmatched.

This clonotype was observed many times. This sequence joins TRBV7-2 and TRBJ1-2, with D possibly TRBD1 on 6 matching bases. V was cut by 5 bases and J by 1 base, with 11 bases left in between. This CDR3 contains 14 residues. From germline, CDR1 is SGHTA and CDR2 FQGNSA. The CDR3 region has the DNA TGTGCCAGCAGCCGCGGACAGATTAACTATGGCTACACCTTC. It specifies CASSRGQINYGYTF.

The V call is TRBV11-2, the J call TRBJ2-7; D is perhaps TRBD1 (6 bases). Looked up from germline, CDR1 is SGHAT and CDR2 is FQNNGV. V was clipped by 1 base and J by 7 bases, with 17 bases between them. The CDR3 extends over 15 amino acids. In DNA form, the CDR3 reads TGTGCCAGCAGCTTAGTTCATTCCAGGGGTGGAGAGCAGTACGTC. This codes for CASSLVHSRGGEQYV.

This chain links TRBV20-1 with TRBJ2-5; a possible D gene is TRBD2 (7 bases). Germline loops: CDR1 DFQATT, CDR2 SNEGSKA (reference sequence). The CDR3 has 14 amino acids. V lost 1 base to trimming and J lost 5 bases, with 14 bases between them. The CDR3 DNA is TGCAGTGCTAGAGTTGCTGGGGGGGCCGAGACCCAGTACTTC. This translates into CSARVAGGAETQYF.

This chain connects TRBV20-1 to TRBJ2-3, with TRBD2 identical over 12 bases. Germline V gene sequence: CDR1 DFQATT, CDR2 SNEGSKA (reference sequence). The CDR3 contains 15 residues. The trim removed 6 bases at V and 6 bases at J, leaving 10 bases unmatched. CDR3 DNA: TGCAGTGCACCCCTAGCGGGGGGGTCGGCGGATACGCAGTATTTT. It is translated as CSAPLAGGSADTQYF.

This clonotype was seen many times. Germline is not matched at one junction end, which may reflect a read error. The chain recombines TRBV5-1 with TRBJ2-2; 14 bases line up with TRBD2. Germline loops: CDR1 SGHRS, CDR2 YFSETQ. The CDR3 runs 18 residues. The CDR3 loop is CASCFGTSGGPNTGELFF. The CDR3 DNA reads as TGCGCCAGCTGCTTTGGGACTAGCGGGGGCCCGAACACCGGGGAGCTGTTTTTT.

This clonotype showed up just a few times. The J gene is TRBJ1-5, the V gene TRBV12-3 or TRBV12-4, with D possibly TRBD1 on 6 matching bases. The V and J ends lost 7 bases and 3 bases respectively, with 10 bases between them. The CDR3 spans 13 residues. This CDR3 reads CASTRDNNQPQHF. CDR3 in DNA: TGTGCCAGCACTAGGGACAACAATCAGCCCCAGCATTTT.

The chain employs TRBV4-1 and TRBJ1-1, with D maybe TRBD1 (5 bases). CDR3 length equals 13 residues. V lost 3 bases and J 4 bases, leaving 9 bases between the germline ends. CDR1 is MGHRA, CDR2 YSYEKL, per germline. The CDR3 bases are TGCGCCAGCAGCCAGAGGAGGGGCACTGAAGCTTTCTTT. This codes for CASSQRRGTEAFF.

The chain uses TRBV20-1 and TRBJ1-4, with D possibly TRBD1 on 5 matching bases. The CDR3 is 12 residues long. CDR1 is DFQATT, CDR2 SNEGSKA, per germline (reference sequence). Trimming pared 6 bases from V and 5 bases from J, leaving 10 bases between. CDR3: CSAIDRNEKLFF. CDR3 nucleotide sequence: TGCAGTGCCATAGACAGAAATGAAAAACTGTTTTTT.

V usage is TRBV11-2 and J usage is TRBJ1-5; D is possibly TRBD1 (6 bases). The CDR3 contains 15 residues. Germline CDR1 is SGHAT and CDR2 is FQNNGV. Trimming took off 0 bases at V and 9 bases at J, with 15 bases between the two ends. The CDR3, as DNA: TGTGCCAGCAGCTTAGAATCCGGGGGCGGGGGGCCCCAGCATTTT. This sequence encodes CASSLESGGGGPQHF.

This clonotype appeared many times. The chain joins TRBV19 to TRBJ2-3, with TRBD2 matching over 8 bases. Germline V gives CDR1 LNHDA, CDR2 SQIVND (reference sequence). The ends lost 5 bases at V and 12 bases at J; junction bases unmatched: 10. This CDR3 comprises 13 residues. The CDR3 DNA reads TGTGCCAGTAGTTTTGGACTAGCCGAAACCCAGTATTTT. Translation gives CASSFGLAETQYF.

This clonotype turned up a few times. The J gene is TRBJ2-3, the V gene TRBV12-3 or TRBV12-4; D is ambiguous. Trimming pared 4 bases from V and 2 bases from J, leaving 10 bases between. This CDR3 spans 14 amino acids. The CDR3 spells CASSYMAPTDTQYF. The CDR3 DNA reads TGTGCCAGCAGTTATATGGCCCCCACAGATACGCAGTATTTT.

There are a few counts of this clonotype. The V call is TRBV5-1, the J call TRBJ1-1, with a tentative D call TRBD1 (5 bases). The CDR3 contains 15 residues. Germline loops: CDR1 SGHRS, CDR2 YFSETQ. Trimming cost V 0 bases and J 0 bases, with 9 bases left between them. CDR3 sequence (DNA): TGCGCCAGCAGCTTGGACGGGGGAATGAACACTGAAGCTTTCTTT. Its translation is CASSLDGGMNTEAFF.

This chain uses TRBV10-3 with TRBJ2-3, with 10 bases that match TRBD2. CDR1 and CDR2 (germline): ENHRY, SYGVKD. The CDR3 length is 15 residues. The V gene end was trimmed by 6 bases and the J gene end by 1 base; junction bases not matched to a gene: 4. CDR3 sequence: CAIRNLAGGTDTQYF. CDR3 in DNA: TGTGCCATCAGGAATCTAGCGGGGGGCACAGATACGCAGTATTTT.